The following is a TCR beta chain sequence with its context. Its specific antigen is unknown. No much larger clonotype is one base removed from it; base qualities were not supplied. V loses 5 bases, J loses 3 bases, and the germline ends lie 14 bases apart. As encoded in the germline V gene, CDR1 is MDHEN while CDR2 is SYDVKM. The CDR3 has 15 amino acids, counting the end cysteine and phenylalanine. Kept here is only the CDR3 DNA, which spans 45 bases and is read in frame from base 1. Collaborating institutions collected whole blood in K2EDTA tubes following their own protocols. For TCRbeta analysis, collaborator samples were shipped as frozen whole blood, as isolated PBMCs, or as DNA extracted from either sample type. TCRbeta CDR3 regions were amplified from genomic DNA using the immunoSEQ Assay, a bias-controlled multiplex PCR. In the original analysis: The number of nucleated cells in each sample was estimated from the amplification of reference gene primers within the assay. To quantify the absolute abundance of each unique TCRbeta CDR3 rearrangement, sequence reads were collapsed and filtered. For each sample, productive Simpson clonality was calculated as the square root of Simpson's diversity index across productive rearrangements. TCRdb provides this immuneACCESS table in a form limited to in-frame rearrangements. Some clones are lacking; in checked studies, under half of them reflect an unresolved V gene, and why the rest are absent is not known. V and J calls and clone size are given by that table; D and trimming were obtained from the DNA. The sample table shows tens of thousands of clones, and roughly 85% are seen once. The ten biggest clones cover 10% to 12% of the sample.

These data originate in a study of blood T cell repertoires in COVID-19 (dated by TCRdb to 2019 to 2021). Some background on the complete study: Samples from collaborators originated in the United States, Italy and Spain and spanned both the acute and convalescent phases of COVID-19. The material from the prospective study consisted of cDNA or gDNA derived from T cells, B-cell-depleted T cells, or PBMCs. Subjects who had been exposed to COVID-19, were actively infected with it, or had recovered from it provided the deeply sampled blood TCRbeta repertoires that made up the dataset. The repertoires were released in a freely available public database intended as a resource for research on the immune response to SARS-CoV-2. The samples were drawn from the first 160 participants of the ongoing ImmuneRACE study and from 1,254 subjects provided by 6 global collaborators. Nearly every sample came with metadata listing a de-identified subject ID, COVID-19 status, age in years and sex. Where available, HLA class I and class II types were obtained from metadata supplied by the sample provider rather than from assay-based typing. Overall study outcomes, separate from this receptor: The amount of clinical and demographic metadata varied by source and participant and was provided uncurated.

Sequenced input: peripheral blood. This TCR derives from a human donor in a cohort sampled during active COVID-19. The sequence is built from TRBV28 and TRBJ1-5, and TRBD1 may be the D gene, going by 5 matching bases. At the DNA level, the sequence is TGTGCCAGCAGTGTAGATGGGGCCTACAATCAGCCCCAGCATTTT. This yields the protein CASSVDGAYNQPQHF.